This is a list of T cell receptor beta chains from one sample in a study of T cell responses to AZD1222 COVID-19 vaccine. Assay: immunoSEQ multiplex PCR; the TCRdb copy retains only in-frame clones and omits some. The sample shows around 130,000 clones, nearly 90% of them seen only once. This specimen consisted of peripheral blood, obtained 28 days after the second AZD1222 dose. The receptor set was obtained from an adult who received the AZD1222 COVID-19 vaccine. Each CDR3 is given with its conserved first and last residue. Each record gives: CDR3 DNA, CDR3 protein, V gene, J gene, clone size, D gene. A D gene is named only where the DNA matches it firmly. Size values are once, few and many counts, or a class for expanded clones, and some rows have none.

DNA: TGCAGCGTGTCCCCGGGACAGGGTAACTACGAGCAGTACTTC
CDR3: CSVSPGQGNYEQYF
V: TRBV29-1
J: TRBJ2-7
size: -
D: TRBD1

DNA: TGTGCCAGCAGCTTAGCCGCGGGACAGGGGAACTATGGCTACACCTTC
CDR3: CASSLAAGQGNYGYTF
V: TRBV7-9
J: TRBJ1-2
size: once
D: TRBD1

DNA: TGTGCCAGCAGTGCCCCAACGACTAGTCCGGACGGGGAGCTGTTTTTT
CDR3: CASSAPTTSPDGELFF
V: TRBV6-1
J: TRBJ2-2
size: -
D: -

DNA: TGTGCCAGCAGCCTTACAGGAAACTATGGCTACACCTTC
CDR3: CASSLTGNYGYTF
V: TRBV6-5
J: TRBJ1-2
size: -
D: -

DNA: TGTGCCAGCAGCTTAGGACTAGCGGGGGACTACGAGCAGTACTTC
CDR3: CASSLGLAGDYEQYF
V: TRBV7-3
J: TRBJ2-7
size: -
D: TRBD2

DNA: TGTGCCAGCAGCACCGACAGGGTCGGCTACACCTTC
CDR3: CASSTDRVGYTF
V: TRBV7-2
J: TRBJ1-2
size: -
D: TRBD1

DNA: TGTGCCAGCAGTGATCCCGGGACAGTCTACTCTGGAAACACCATATATTTT
CDR3: CASSDPGTVYSGNTIYF
V: TRBV6-1
J: TRBJ1-3
size: -
D: TRBD1

DNA: TGTGCCAGCAGGCCCGCGGGGCCCGCGGGGGAGCAGTACTTC
CDR3: CASRPAGPAGEQYF
V: TRBV6-5
J: TRBJ2-7
size: few
D: -

DNA: TGTGCCAGCAGCCCCCCGGGGTCTTACACTGAAGCTTTCTTT
CDR3: CASSPPGSYTEAFF
V: TRBV11-3
J: TRBJ1-1
size: -
D: -

DNA: TGTGCTAGTGGTTTGGTGGGACTAGCGGGAAGCAATGAGCAGTTCTTC
CDR3: CASGLVGLAGSNEQFF
V: TRBV12-5
J: TRBJ2-1
size: -
D: TRBD2

DNA: TGCGCCAGCAGTGAGCGGTACCATGAGCAGTTCTTC
CDR3: CASSERYHEQFF
V: TRBV10-1
J: TRBJ2-1
size: -
D: -

DNA: TGTGCCAGCACATCAGGGCAGGGGGAGCACGAGCAGTACTTC
CDR3: CASTSGQGEHEQYF
V: TRBV27
J: TRBJ2-7
size: -
D: TRBD1

DNA: TGCAGCGTTGCAGCGCAGGGAAGTGAAGCTTTCTTT
CDR3: CSVAAQGSEAFF
V: TRBV29-1
J: TRBJ1-1
size: -
D: -

DNA: TGTGCCAGCAGCTTAGATTTTGGAGATACGCAGTATTTT
CDR3: CASSLDFGDTQYF
V: TRBV11-2
J: TRBJ2-3
size: -
D: -

DNA: TGTGCCAGCACACCCTCGGAGAGCTATGGCTACACCTTC
CDR3: CASTPSESYGYTF
V: TRBV28
J: TRBJ1-2
size: -
D: -

DNA: TGTGCCACCAGTCAAACTAGCGATCAAGAGACCCAGTACTTC
CDR3: CATSQTSDQETQYF
V: TRBV24-1
J: TRBJ2-5
size: -
D: TRBD2

DNA: TGTGCCAGCAGTTCTCCGGGACAGGGCCCTTTGGATACGCAGTATTTT
CDR3: CASSSPGQGPLDTQYF
V: TRBV28
J: TRBJ2-3
size: -
D: TRBD1

DNA: TGTGCCAGCAGCCTAGGGGGAACAGATACGCAGTATTTT
CDR3: CASSLGGTDTQYF
V: TRBV3-1/TRBV3-2
J: TRBJ2-3
size: -
D: -

DNA: TGTGCCAGCAGTTACCGGGGTGGCACTGAAGCTTTCTTT
CDR3: CASSYRGGTEAFF
V: TRBV6-2/TRBV6-3
J: TRBJ1-1
size: once
D: -

DNA: TGTGCCAGCAGCCAAGATGGGCAACTCGGTGGCTACACCTTC
CDR3: CASSQDGQLGGYTF
V: TRBV3-1/TRBV3-2
J: TRBJ1-2
size: -
D: -

DNA: TGCGCCAGCAGCCAACCCGACAGGGGTACTGGCTACACCTTC
CDR3: CASSQPDRGTGYTF
V: TRBV4-3
J: TRBJ1-2
size: -
D: TRBD1

DNA: TGTGCCAGCAGTGGACAGGGAGGTAGCAATCAGCCCCAGCATTTT
CDR3: CASSGQGGSNQPQHF
V: TRBV2
J: TRBJ1-5
size: -
D: TRBD1

DNA: TGCGCCAGCAGCTTGCTAAGGGGCGCATCGTACAATGAGCAGTTCTTC
CDR3: CASSLLRGASYNEQFF
V: TRBV5-1
J: TRBJ2-1
size: once
D: -

DNA: TGCGCCAGCAGTGGAGGGGGGCTCGACACTGAAGCTTTCTTT
CDR3: CASSGGGLDTEAFF
V: TRBV10-1
J: TRBJ1-1
size: -
D: -

DNA: TGTGCCAGCAGCTTAGGGACTAGCGGGAGACTAGATACGCAGTATTTT
CDR3: CASSLGTSGRLDTQYF
V: TRBV7-9
J: TRBJ2-3
size: -
D: TRBD2

DNA: TGTGCCAGCTCACCACAGGGACAGAACGAGCAGTACTTC
CDR3: CASSPQGQNEQYF
V: TRBV18
J: TRBJ2-7
size: once
D: TRBD1

DNA: TGTGCCAGCAGTGTTAGTCGGCAGGGTGGAGGTGGGACCCAGTACTTC
CDR3: CASSVSRQGGGGTQYF
V: TRBV2
J: TRBJ2-5
size: -
D: -

DNA: TGTGCCACCAGTGATTGGGAATTTAATGAGCAGTTCTTC
CDR3: CATSDWEFNEQFF
V: TRBV24-1
J: TRBJ2-1
size: -
D: -

DNA: TGCGCCAGCAGCTTCGACGGGGGACGGGAGACCCAGTACTTC
CDR3: CASSFDGGRETQYF
V: TRBV5-1
J: TRBJ2-5
size: -
D: -

DNA: TGTGCCAGCAGCTTAGGATTTAGCCGGACCTACGAGCAGTACTTC
CDR3: CASSLGFSRTYEQYF
V: TRBV7-2
J: TRBJ2-7
size: -
D: -

DNA: TGTGCCAGCTCAGCGGGACAGGGGGACGAGCAGTACTTC
CDR3: CASSAGQGDEQYF
V: TRBV18
J: TRBJ2-7
size: -
D: TRBD1

DNA: TGCGCCAGTCATCGGGGGGGTTACACAGATACGCAGTATTTT
CDR3: CASHRGGYTDTQYF
V: TRBV5-1
J: TRBJ2-3
size: -
D: TRBD2

DNA: TGTGCCAGCTCAGACCGGGGCTACATTCAGTACTTC
CDR3: CASSDRGYIQYF
V: TRBV18
J: TRBJ2-4
size: -
D: -

DNA: TGTGCCAGCAGTTTAGGCGGGACAGCCTATGGCTACACCTTC
CDR3: CASSLGGTAYGYTF
V: TRBV27
J: TRBJ1-2
size: -
D: TRBD1

DNA: TGTGCCTGGTCCTCCAACTACGAGCAGTACTTC
CDR3: CAWSSNYEQYF
V: TRBV30
J: TRBJ2-7
size: few
D: -

DNA: TGTGCCAGCAGCTTAACGAACACAGGTGCAACTAATGAAAAACTGTTTTTT
CDR3: CASSLTNTGATNEKLFF
V: TRBV7-2
J: TRBJ1-4
size: -
D: -